Listed here is a single T cell receptor beta chain. Its specificity is unknown. These data belong to a study of monozygotic twins with inflammatory bowel disease. Study-level findings and limits: Compared with healthy co-twins, IBD patients showed reduced TCRbeta repertoire diversity by inverse Simpson.

TCRdb re-called the 5' RACE reads, yielding one record per CDR3 amino acid sequence without DNA. This sample's clone table lists 300,000 to 450,000 distinct CDR3 sequences. Per donor there was one draw, yielding a blood sample of roughly 2.5 ml. This TCR derives from a human donor with ulcerative colitis or Crohn's disease, or a healthy co-twin of an affected twin (not recorded which). Sequenced sample: blood.

CDR3: CASSQDYTRQEYNSPLHF. This rearrangement joins TRBV4-3 to TRBJ1-6; the D call of TRBD1 rests on TCRdb alone, since no DNA is present to check it. CDR3 size: 18 residues. Per germline, CDR1 LGHNA and CDR2 YSLEER.